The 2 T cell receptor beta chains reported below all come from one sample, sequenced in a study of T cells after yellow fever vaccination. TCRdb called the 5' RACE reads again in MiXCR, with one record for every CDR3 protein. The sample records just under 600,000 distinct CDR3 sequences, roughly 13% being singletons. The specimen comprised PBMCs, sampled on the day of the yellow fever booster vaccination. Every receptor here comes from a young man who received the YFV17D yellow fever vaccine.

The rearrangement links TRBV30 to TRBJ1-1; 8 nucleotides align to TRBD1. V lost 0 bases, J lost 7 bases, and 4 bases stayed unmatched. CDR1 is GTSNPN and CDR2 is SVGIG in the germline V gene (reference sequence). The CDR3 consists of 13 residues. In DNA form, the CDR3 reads TGTGCCTGGAGTGTCCAGGGGGCAATTGAAGCTTTCTTT. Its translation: CAWSVQGAIEAFF.

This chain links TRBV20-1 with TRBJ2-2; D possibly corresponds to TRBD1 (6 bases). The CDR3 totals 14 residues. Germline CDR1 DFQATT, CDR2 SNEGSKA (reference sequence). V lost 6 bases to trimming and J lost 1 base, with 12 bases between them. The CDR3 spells CSAITDRNTGELFF. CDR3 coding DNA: TGCAGTGCCATCACGGACAGGAACACCGGGGAGCTGTTTTTT.